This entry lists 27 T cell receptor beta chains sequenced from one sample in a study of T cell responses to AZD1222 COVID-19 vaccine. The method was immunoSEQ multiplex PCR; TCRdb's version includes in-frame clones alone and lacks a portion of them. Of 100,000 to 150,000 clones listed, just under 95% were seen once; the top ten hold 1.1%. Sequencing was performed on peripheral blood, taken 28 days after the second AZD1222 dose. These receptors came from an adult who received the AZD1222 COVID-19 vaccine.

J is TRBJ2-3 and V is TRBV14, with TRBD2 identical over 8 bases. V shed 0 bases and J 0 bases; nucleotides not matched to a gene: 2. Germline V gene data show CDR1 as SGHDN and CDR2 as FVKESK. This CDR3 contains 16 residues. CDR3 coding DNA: TGTGCCAGCAGCCAAGAAGAGCGGGGGAGCACAGATACGCAGTATTTT. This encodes CASSQEERGSTDTQYF.

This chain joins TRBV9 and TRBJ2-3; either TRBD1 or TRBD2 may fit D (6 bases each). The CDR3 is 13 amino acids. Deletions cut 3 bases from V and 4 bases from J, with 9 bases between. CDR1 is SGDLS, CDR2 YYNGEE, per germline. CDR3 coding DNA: TGTGCCAGCAGCGGGGGGGCTGCAGATACGCAGTATTTT. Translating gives CASSGGAADTQYF.

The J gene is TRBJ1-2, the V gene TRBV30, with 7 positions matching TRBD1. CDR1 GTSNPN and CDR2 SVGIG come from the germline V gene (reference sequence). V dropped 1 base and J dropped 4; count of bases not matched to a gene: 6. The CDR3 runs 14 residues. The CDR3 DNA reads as TGTGCCTGGAGTGGGGACAGTGGGGGCTATGGCTACACCTTC. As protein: CAWSGDSGGYGYTF.

The CDR3 reads CASSGQGDTEAFF. Written as DNA, the CDR3 is TGTGCCAGCAGCGGACAGGGTGACACTGAAGCTTTCTTT. The chain recombines TRBV7-9 with TRBJ1-1; 8 nucleotides match TRBD1. The germline CDR1 and CDR2 sequences are SEHNR and FQNEAQ (reference sequence). The V gene end was trimmed by 5 bases and the J gene end by 3 bases; junction bases not matched to a gene: 2. The CDR3 has 13 residues.

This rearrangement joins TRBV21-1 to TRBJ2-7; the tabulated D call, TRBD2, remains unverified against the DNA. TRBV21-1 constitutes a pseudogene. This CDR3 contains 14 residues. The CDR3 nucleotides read TGTGCCAGCAGGCCTGCTAGCGGGAGGGACGAGCAGTACTTC. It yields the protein CASRPASGRDEQYF.

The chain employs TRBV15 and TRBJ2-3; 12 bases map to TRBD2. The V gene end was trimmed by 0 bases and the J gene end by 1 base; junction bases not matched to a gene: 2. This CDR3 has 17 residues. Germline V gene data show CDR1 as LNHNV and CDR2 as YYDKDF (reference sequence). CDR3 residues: CATSRDLAGGGTDTQYF. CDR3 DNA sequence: TGTGCCACCAGCAGAGATCTAGCGGGGGGGGGCACAGATACGCAGTATTTT.

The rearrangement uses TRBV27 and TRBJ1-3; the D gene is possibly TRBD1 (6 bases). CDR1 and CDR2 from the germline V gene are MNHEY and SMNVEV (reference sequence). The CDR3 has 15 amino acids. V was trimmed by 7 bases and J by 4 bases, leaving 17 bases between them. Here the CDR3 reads CASTSTPGAGNTIYF. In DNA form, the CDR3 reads TGTGCCAGCACATCTACCCCAGGGGCGGGAAACACCATATATTTT.

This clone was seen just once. CDR3 sequence: CASSYETGGNSPLHF. The CDR3 nucleotides read TGTGCCAGCAGTTACGAGACAGGGGGCAACTCACCCCTCCACTTT. The chain has TRBV6-5 and TRBJ1-6; 10 bases are shared with TRBD1. Trimming took 2 bases from V and 10 from J; bases not matched to a gene: 5. From germline, CDR1 is MNHEY and CDR2 SVGAGI. The CDR3 covers 15 residues.

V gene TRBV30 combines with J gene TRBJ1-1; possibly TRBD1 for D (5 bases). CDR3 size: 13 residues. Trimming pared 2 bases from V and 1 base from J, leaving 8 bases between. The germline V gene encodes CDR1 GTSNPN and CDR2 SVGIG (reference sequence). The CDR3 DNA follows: TGTGCCTGGAGTCTCAGGGAGAACACTGAAGCTTTCTTT. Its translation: CAWSLRENTEAFF.

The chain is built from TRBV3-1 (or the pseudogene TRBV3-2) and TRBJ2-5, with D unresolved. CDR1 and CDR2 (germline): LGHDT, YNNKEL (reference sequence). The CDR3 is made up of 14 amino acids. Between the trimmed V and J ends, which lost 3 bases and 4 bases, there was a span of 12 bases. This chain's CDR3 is CASSQYSRVETQYF. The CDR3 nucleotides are TGTGCCAGCAGCCAGTATTCTAGGGTAGAGACCCAGTACTTC.

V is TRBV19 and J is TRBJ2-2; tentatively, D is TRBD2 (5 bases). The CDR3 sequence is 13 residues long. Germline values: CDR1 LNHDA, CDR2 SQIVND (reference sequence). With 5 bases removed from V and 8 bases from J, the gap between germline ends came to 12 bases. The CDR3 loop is CASSSARVGELFF. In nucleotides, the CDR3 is TGTGCCAGTAGTTCTGCGCGGGTGGGGGAGCTGTTTTTT.

The CDR3 spells CSATAVQEAFF. CDR3 DNA sequence: TGCAGTGCTACGGCGGTCCAGGAAGCTTTCTTT. This chain joins TRBV20-1 and TRBJ1-1, with D hard to call. Per the germline V gene, CDR1 is DFQATT and CDR2 is SNEGSKA (reference sequence). This CDR3 comprises 11 residues. Between the trimmed V and J ends, which lost 4 bases and 8 bases, there was a span of 11 bases.

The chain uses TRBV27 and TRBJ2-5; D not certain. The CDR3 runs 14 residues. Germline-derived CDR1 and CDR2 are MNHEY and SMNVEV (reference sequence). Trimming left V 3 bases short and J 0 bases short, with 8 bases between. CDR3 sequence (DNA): TGTGCCAGCAGTTTTAAAGGCTACCAAGAGACCCAGTACTTC. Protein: CASSFKGYQETQYF.

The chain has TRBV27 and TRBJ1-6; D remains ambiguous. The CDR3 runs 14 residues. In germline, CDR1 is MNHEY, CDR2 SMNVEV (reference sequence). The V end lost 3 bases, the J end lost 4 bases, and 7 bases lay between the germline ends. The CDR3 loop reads CASSFPGYNSPLHF. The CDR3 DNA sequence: TGTGCCAGCAGTTTCCCGGGTTATAATTCACCCCTCCACTTT.

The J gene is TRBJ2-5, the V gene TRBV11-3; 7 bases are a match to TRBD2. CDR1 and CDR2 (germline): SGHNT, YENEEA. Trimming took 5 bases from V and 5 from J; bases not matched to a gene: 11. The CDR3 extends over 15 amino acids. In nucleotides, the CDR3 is TGTGCCAGCAGCGCAGGGACTAACTCGGCGGAGACCCAGTACTTC. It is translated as CASSAGTNSAETQYF.

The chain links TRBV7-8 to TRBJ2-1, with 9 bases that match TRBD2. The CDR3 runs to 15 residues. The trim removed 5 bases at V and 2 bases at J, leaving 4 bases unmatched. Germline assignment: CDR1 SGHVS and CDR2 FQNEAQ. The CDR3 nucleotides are TGTGCCAGCAGCGACGTAGCGGGGGCCTACAATGAGCAGTTCTTC. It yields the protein CASSDVAGAYNEQFF.

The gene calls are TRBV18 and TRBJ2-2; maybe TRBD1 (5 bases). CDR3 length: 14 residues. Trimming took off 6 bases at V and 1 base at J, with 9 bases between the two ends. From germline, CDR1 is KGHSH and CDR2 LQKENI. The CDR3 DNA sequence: TGTGCCAGCTCGCAAGACAGGAACACCGGGGAGCTGTTTTTT. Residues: CASSQDRNTGELFF. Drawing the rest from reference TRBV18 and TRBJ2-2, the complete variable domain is NAGVMQNPRHLVRRRGQEARLRCSPMKGHSHVYWYRQLPEEGLKFMVYLQKENIIDESGMPKERFSAEFPKEGPSILRIQQVVRGDSAAYFCASSQDRNTGELFFGEGSRLTVL.

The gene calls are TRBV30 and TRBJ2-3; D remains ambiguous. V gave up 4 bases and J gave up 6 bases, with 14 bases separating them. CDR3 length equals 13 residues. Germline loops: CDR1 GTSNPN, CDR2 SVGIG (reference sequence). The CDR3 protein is CAWNETPTDTQYF. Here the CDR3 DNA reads TGTGCCTGGAACGAGACTCCCACGGATACGCAGTATTTT.

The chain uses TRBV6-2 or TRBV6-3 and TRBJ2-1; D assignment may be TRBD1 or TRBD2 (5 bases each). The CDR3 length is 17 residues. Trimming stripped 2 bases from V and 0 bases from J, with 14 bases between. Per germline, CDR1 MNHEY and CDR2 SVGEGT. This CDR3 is CASSYALGTSSYNEQFF. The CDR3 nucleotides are TGTGCCAGCAGTTACGCGCTCGGGACGAGCTCCTACAATGAGCAGTTCTTC.

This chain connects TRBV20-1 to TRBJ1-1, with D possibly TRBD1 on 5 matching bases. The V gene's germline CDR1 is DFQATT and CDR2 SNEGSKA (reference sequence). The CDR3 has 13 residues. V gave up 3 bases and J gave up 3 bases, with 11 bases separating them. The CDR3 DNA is TGCAGTGCTAGTCGGGACGCCTACACTGAAGCTTTCTTT. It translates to CSASRDAYTEAFF.

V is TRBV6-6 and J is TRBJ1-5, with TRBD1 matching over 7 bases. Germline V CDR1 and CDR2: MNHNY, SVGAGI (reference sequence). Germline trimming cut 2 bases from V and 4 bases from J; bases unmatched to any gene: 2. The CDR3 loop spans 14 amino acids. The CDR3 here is CASSYPGQNQPQHF. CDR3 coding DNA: TGTGCCAGCAGTTACCCGGGACAGAATCAGCCCCAGCATTTT.

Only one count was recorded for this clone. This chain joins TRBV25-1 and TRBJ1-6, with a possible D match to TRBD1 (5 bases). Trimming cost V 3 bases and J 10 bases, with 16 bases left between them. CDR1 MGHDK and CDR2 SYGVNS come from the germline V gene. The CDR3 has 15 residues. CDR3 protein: CASSDSDSWRSPLHF. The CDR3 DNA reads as TGTGCCAGCAGTGACAGTGACAGTTGGCGCTCACCCCTCCACTTT.

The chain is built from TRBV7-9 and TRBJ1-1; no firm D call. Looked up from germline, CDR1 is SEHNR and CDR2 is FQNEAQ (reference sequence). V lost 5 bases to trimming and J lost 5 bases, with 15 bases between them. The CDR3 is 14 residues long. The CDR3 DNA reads TGTGCCAGCAGCCCCAGCGCTGGTGGGACTGAAGCTTTCTTT. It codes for CASSPSAGGTEAFF.

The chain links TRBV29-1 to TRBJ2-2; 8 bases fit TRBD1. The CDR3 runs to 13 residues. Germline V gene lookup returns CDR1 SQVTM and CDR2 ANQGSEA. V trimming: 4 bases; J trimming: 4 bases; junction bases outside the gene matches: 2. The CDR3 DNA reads TGCAGCGTTGGGACAGGGATCACCGGGGAGCTGTTTTTT. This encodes CSVGTGITGELFF.

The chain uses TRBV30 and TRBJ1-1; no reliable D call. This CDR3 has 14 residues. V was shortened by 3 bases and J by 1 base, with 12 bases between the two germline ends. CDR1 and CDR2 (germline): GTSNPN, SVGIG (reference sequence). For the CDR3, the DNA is TGTGCCTGGAGCCTAAGGCAGTGGAACACTGAAGCTTTCTTT. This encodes CAWSLRQWNTEAFF.

CDR3 region: CASTLGTGDGYTF. CDR3 sequence (DNA): TGTGCCAGCACCCTAGGGACGGGGGATGGCTACACCTTC. The chain is built from TRBV6-5 and TRBJ1-2; D possibly corresponds to TRBD1 (5 bases). V gave up 7 bases and J gave up 6 bases, with 15 bases separating them. This CDR3 region has 13 residues. CDR1 and CDR2 from the germline V gene are MNHEY and SVGAGI.

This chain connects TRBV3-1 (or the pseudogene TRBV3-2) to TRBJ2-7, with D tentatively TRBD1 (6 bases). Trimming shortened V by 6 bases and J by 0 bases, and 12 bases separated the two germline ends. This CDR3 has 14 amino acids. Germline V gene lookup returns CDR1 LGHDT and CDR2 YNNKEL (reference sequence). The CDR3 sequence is CASRGQPNSYEQYF. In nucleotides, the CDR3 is TGTGCCAGCAGGGGACAACCCAACTCCTACGAGCAGTACTTC.